The TCR beta chain under discussion was sequenced for a study of long-term antiretroviral therapy in people with HIV. Study-level background: The immediate-ART recommendation dates to 2015, and the earliest samples predate it by about a decade.

Everyone in the study who had HIV was treated in the United States. Points on this clone: Its antigen remains unidentified.

This CDR3 is 15 amino acids long. V was clipped by 2 bases and J by 7 bases; unmatched bases: 7. CDR1 WSHSY and CDR2 SAAADI come from the germline V gene. Study-level findings and limits: ART preceded a rise in diversity that nonetheless stayed lower than in transplant donor controls.

Runs used v3.0 of the immunoSEQ assay and were done at survey level. Assay used: immunoSEQ multiplex PCR; TCRdb lists only in-frame clones, some missing. This sample carries some 15,000 clones, under 80% of them seen once, and the ten largest clones take 25% to 35%. The chain recombines TRBV10-2 with TRBJ2-2; 7 bases line up with TRBD1. The receptor's source is a man in his forties with HIV. Specimen: unsorted PBMCs, collected 3.1 years after starting antiretroviral therapy. This CDR3 is CASSEPTGKDGELFF. CDR3 in DNA: TGCGCCAGCAGTGAGCCGACAGGGAAGGACGGGGAGCTGTTTTTT.